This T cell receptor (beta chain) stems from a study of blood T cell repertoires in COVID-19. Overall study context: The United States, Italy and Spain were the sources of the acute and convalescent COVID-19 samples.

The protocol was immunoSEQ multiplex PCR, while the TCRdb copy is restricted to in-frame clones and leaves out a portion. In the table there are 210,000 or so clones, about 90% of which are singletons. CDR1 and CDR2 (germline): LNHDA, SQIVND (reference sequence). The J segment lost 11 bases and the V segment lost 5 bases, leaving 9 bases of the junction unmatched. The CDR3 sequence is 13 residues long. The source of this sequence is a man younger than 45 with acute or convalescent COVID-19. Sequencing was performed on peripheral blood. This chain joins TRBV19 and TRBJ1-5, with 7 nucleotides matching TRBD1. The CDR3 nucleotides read TGTGCCAGTAGTGGGTTGAGGGGGCTAGCCCAGCATTTT. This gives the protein CASSGLRGLAQHF. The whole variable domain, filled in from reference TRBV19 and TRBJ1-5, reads DGGITQSPKYLFRKEGQNVTLSCEQNLNHDAMYWYRQDPGQGLRLIYYSQIVNDFQKGDIAEGYSVSREKKESFPLTVTSAQKNPTAFYLCASSGLRGLAQHFGDGTRLSIL.